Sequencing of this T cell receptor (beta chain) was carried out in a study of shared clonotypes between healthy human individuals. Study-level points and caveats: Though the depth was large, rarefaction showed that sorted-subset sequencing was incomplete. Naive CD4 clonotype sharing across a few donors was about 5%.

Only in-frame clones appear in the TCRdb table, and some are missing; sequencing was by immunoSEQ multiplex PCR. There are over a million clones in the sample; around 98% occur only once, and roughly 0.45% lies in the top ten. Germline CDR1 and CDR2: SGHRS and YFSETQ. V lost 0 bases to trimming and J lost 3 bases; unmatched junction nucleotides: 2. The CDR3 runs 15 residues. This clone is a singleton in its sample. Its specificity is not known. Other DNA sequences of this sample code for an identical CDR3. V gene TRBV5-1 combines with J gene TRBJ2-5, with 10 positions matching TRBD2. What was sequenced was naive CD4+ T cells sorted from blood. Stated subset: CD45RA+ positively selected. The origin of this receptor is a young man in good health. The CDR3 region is CASSLVLAGEETQYF. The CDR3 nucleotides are TGCGCCAGCAGCTTGGTTCTAGCGGGAGAAGAGACCCAGTACTTC. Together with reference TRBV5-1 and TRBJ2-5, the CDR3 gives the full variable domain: KAGVTQTPRYLIKTRGQQVTLSCSPISGHRSVSWYQQTPGQGLQFLFEYFSETQRNKGNFPGRFSGRQFSNSRSEMNVSTLELGDSALYLCASSLVLAGEETQYFGPGTRLLVL.